What follows describes a single TCR beta chain. J lost 4 bases, V lost 0 bases, and 9 bases had no gene match. CDR1 is SGDLS and CDR2 is YYNGEE in the germline V gene. The CDR3 totals 17 residues. This entry comes from a study of neoadjuvant anti-PD-1 for oral cavity cancer. Looking at the study overall: Around day 43, patients without progression received a fourth nivolumab dose before surgery.

Libraries were prepared by immunoSEQ multiplex PCR; TCRdb keeps only in-frame clonotypes and omits some of them. The table has roughly 15,000 clones, 40% seen once. Specified time point: after neoadjuvant nivolumab, at surgical resection. This clonotype was obtained from a person between 40 and 79 years old with oral cavity squamous cell carcinoma. Sequencing used tumor tissue, obtained after nivolumab (anti-PD-1) treatment. The chain links TRBV9 to TRBJ2-3, with 9 bases fitting TRBD2. Here the CDR3 reads CASSVGVAGGSADTQYF. Written as DNA, the CDR3 is TGTGCCAGCAGCGTAGGGGTCGCGGGGGGGTCTGCAGATACGCAGTATTTT. Variable domain in full (rest from reference TRBV9 and TRBJ2-3): DSGVTQTPKHLITATGQRVTLRCSPRSGDLSVYWYQQSLDQGLQFLIQYYNGEERAKGNILERFSAQQFPDLHSELNLSSLELGDSALYFCASSVGVAGGSADTQYFGPGTRLTVL.